What follows are 13 T cell receptor beta chains derived from one specimen sequenced in a study of cytomegalovirus exposure and HLA in healthy donors (dated by TCRdb to the late 2010s). Library preparation was by the immunoSEQ multiplex PCR assay. The multiplex PCR relied on a mix of 60 forward primers for TCR Vbeta segments and 13 reverse primers for TCR Jbeta segments. Held by TCRdb, this immuneACCESS table contains in-frame sequences only and omits some clones. Under half of the omission traces to an unresolved V gene where checked; the cause of the rest is unknown. The sample records some 70,000 clones, under 80% of which are singletons. Of the sample, less than 15% is held by the ten largest clones. The specimen sequenced was PBMCs. The origin of the receptors is a male donor in good health and CMV-seropositive.

This chain connects TRBV18 to TRBJ2-6; TRBD1 matches at 9 bases. J was trimmed by 0 bases and V by 5 bases; bases with no gene match: 8. CDR1 is KGHSH and CDR2 is LQKENI in the germline V gene. This CDR3 is 18 amino acids long. This CDR3 is CASSGRPGQGSGANVLTF. In nucleotides, the CDR3 is TGTGCCAGCTCAGGACGACCGGGACAGGGCTCTGGGGCCAACGTCCTGACTTTC.

This rearrangement joins TRBV10-1 to TRBJ1-1; D is undetermined. CDR1 WNHNN and CDR2 SYGVQD come from the germline V gene (reference sequence). Trimming removed 1 base from V and 1 base from J, with 4 bases in between. The CDR3 runs to 13 residues. The CDR3 nucleotides read TGCGCCAGCAGTGAGTACAGGAACACTGAAGCTTTCTTT. It is translated as CASSEYRNTEAFF.

This clone was seen a few times. CDR3 nucleotide sequence: TGTGCCAGCACCCTAGGCGGACAGGGGGAAGCTTTCTTT. This translates into CASTLGGQGEAFF. V is TRBV7-2 and J is TRBJ1-1; 9 bases fit TRBD1. The junction had 8 bases not matched to a gene; V was cut back by 7 bases and J by 8 bases. Germline CDR1 SGHTA, CDR2 FQGNSA. CDR3 length: 13 residues. Full variable domain (missing parts from reference TRBV7-2 and TRBJ1-1): GAGVSQSPSNKVTEKGKDVELRCDPISGHTALYWYRQSLGQGLEFLIYFQGNSAPDKSGLPSDRFSAERTGGSVSTLTIQRTQQEDSAVYLCASTLGGQGEAFFGQGTRLTVV.

The genes are TRBV5-1 and TRBJ2-1, with 10 nucleotides matching TRBD2. Germline assignment: CDR1 SGHRS and CDR2 YFSETQ. Losses at the gene ends were 4 bases for V and 6 bases for J; bases not matched to a gene: 19. This CDR3 region has 19 residues. Written as DNA, the CDR3 is TGCGCCAGCAGCCCCTTACCCCTCCCCGGGCTAGCGGGAGCCAATGAGCAGTTCTTC. This translates into CASSPLPLPGLAGANEQFF.

This chain uses TRBV11-2 with TRBJ1-4; D uncertain. Between the trimmed V and J ends, which lost 2 bases and 4 bases, there was a span of 8 bases. The CDR3 is 14 amino acids. Germline V gene data show CDR1 as SGHAT and CDR2 as FQNNGV. CDR3: CASSLPGNNEKLFF. CDR3 nucleotide sequence: TGTGCCAGCAGCTTACCGGGTAATAATGAAAAACTGTTTTTT.

In its sample, this clone was seen a few times. The same CDR3 arises from other DNA sequences in this sample as well. The chain carries TRBV6-5 and TRBJ1-2; TRBD1 aligns across 11 bases. Germline values: CDR1 MNHEY, CDR2 SVGAGI. The junction had 4 bases not matched to a gene; V was cut back by 6 bases and J by 7 bases. CDR3 size: 13 residues. CDR3 region: CASSSGQGAGYTF. CDR3 coding DNA: TGTGCCAGCAGCTCCGGACAGGGGGCTGGCTACACCTTC.

The V and J genes are TRBV4-1 and TRBJ1-3, with D possibly matching TRBD1 (5 bases). The V gene's germline CDR1 is MGHRA and CDR2 YSYEKL. The CDR3 runs 19 residues. Trimming removed 0 bases at V and 5 bases at J, with 23 bases between. The CDR3 DNA follows: TGCGCCAGCAGCCAAGAAAGGGGAGGAGGAGGGACCCTAAGAAACACCATATATTTT. It codes for CASSQERGGGGTLRNTIYF.

The chain combines TRBV4-1 with TRBJ2-4; perhaps TRBD1 as D (5 bases). The V gene's germline CDR1 is MGHRA and CDR2 YSYEKL. This CDR3 comprises 16 residues. The V gene lost 0 bases and the J gene lost 0 bases, with 9 bases spanning the gap. The CDR3 DNA sequence: TGCGCCAGCAGCCAAGAACAAGGGGCAGCCAAAAACATTCAGTACTTC. This gives the protein CASSQEQGAAKNIQYF.

The genes are TRBV10-2 and TRBJ2-3; D is perhaps TRBD2 (6 bases). This CDR3 has 15 residues. V lost 2 bases and J lost 4, with 13 bases in between. Germline V CDR1 and CDR2: WSHSY, SAAADI. CDR3 coding DNA: TGCGCCAGCAGTGAGGACACATCGGGGGCAGATACGCAGTATTTT. Its protein is CASSEDTSGADTQYF.

V and J are TRBV18 and TRBJ1-1; D gene unclear. The V gene lost 1 base and the J gene lost 4 bases, with 7 bases spanning the gap. The CDR3 runs 13 residues. Germline CDR1 reads KGHSH; CDR2 reads LQKENI. The CDR3 DNA reads as TGTGCCAGCTCACCACTCAGATCCACTGAAGCTTTCTTT. Translated, it gives CASSPLRSTEAFF.

This clone has more than one count but fewer than ten. The V gene is TRBV29-1, the J gene TRBJ2-6; tentative D call: TRBD2 (6 bases). Per germline, CDR1 SQVTM and CDR2 ANQGSEA. The CDR3 loop spans 17 amino acids. V lost 0 bases and J 0 bases, leaving 12 bases between the germline ends. Written as DNA, the CDR3 is TGCAGCGTTGAAGAAGGAGGGGTCCTCTCTGGGGCCAACGTCCTGACTTTC. Translating gives CSVEEGGVLSGANVLTF.

J is TRBJ1-2 and V is TRBV30, with 12 bases that match TRBD1. Germline V CDR1 and CDR2: GTSNPN, SVGIG (reference sequence). The junction had 2 bases not matched to a gene; V was cut back by 8 bases and J by 7 bases. The CDR3 is made up of 11 amino acids. The CDR3 nucleotides are TGTGCCAGGGACAGGGGGCTTGGCTACACCTTC. Protein product: CARDRGLGYTF. The variable domain in full, with the rest retrieved from reference TRBV30 and TRBJ1-2, is SQTIHQWPATLVQPVGSPLSLECTVEGTSNPNLYWYRQAAGRGLQLLFYSVGIGQISSEVPQNLSASRPQDRQFILSSKKLLLSDSGFYLCARDRGLGYTFGSGTRLTVV.

The CDR3 DNA reads as TGTGCCAGCAGCCCCCGGACAGGGTGGGAGGAGCTGTTTTTT. This translates into CASSPRTGWEELFF. This chain joins TRBV7-2 and TRBJ2-2; 8 positions match TRBD1. This CDR3 has 14 amino acids. With V trimmed by 5 bases and J by 10 bases, 9 bases remained unmatched. The germline gives CDR1 SGHTA, CDR2 FQGNSA.